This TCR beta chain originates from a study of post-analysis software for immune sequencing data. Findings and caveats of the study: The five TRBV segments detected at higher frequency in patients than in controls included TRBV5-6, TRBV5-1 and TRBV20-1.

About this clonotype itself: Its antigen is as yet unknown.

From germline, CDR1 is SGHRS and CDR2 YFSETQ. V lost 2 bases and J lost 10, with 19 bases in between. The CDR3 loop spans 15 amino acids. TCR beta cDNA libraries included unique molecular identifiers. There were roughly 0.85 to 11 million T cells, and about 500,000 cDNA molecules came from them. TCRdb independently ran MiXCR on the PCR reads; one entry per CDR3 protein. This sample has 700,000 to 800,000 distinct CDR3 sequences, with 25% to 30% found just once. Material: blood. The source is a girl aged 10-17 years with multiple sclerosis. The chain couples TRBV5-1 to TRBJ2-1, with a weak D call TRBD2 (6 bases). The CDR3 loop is CASSLDVAPAGEQFF. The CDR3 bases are TGCGCCAGCAGCTTAGACGTCGCCCCCGCGGGGGAGCAGTTCTTC.